These T cell receptor beta chains were read from a single sample in a study of monozygotic twins with cystic fibrosis. The method was immunoSEQ multiplex PCR; TCRdb's version includes in-frame clones alone and lacks a portion of them. Here the sample spans tens of thousands of clones, 96% being singletons. The material sequenced was blood. The receptors shown here come from a girl aged 2 to 9 with cystic fibrosis. Both conserved end residues are part of each CDR3. D genes are given only for firm matches. Clone size is shown for a subset of rows, as once, few, many or a class of expanded clone.

D gene	J gene	clone size	V gene	CDR3 DNA	CDR3 protein
.	TRBJ1-3	.	TRBV5-1	TGCGCCAGCAGCTCGGGGGGCACCATATATTTT	CASSSGGTIYF
.	TRBJ2-1	.	TRBV10-3	TGTGCCATCAGTGAGTCGTCCGGGGGCTACAATGAGCAGTTCTTC	CAISESSGGYNEQFF
TRBD2	TRBJ2-7	.	TRBV2	TGTGCCAGCAGTGGGGGGACTAGCGGGAGATTCCACGAGCAGTACTTC	CASSGGTSGRFHEQYF
.	TRBJ1-4	once	TRBV28	TGTGCCAGCAGAAACGTCGGAGGGCTTAATGAAAAACTGTTTTTT	CASRNVGGLNEKLFF
TRBD2	TRBJ2-1	.	TRBV28	TGTGCCAGCAGTTTAAGGGTAATAGCGGGGGCGATGGAGCAGTTCTTC	CASSLRVIAGAMEQFF
TRBD2	TRBJ2-1	.	TRBV9	TGTGCCAGCAGGCCATCCGGACTAGCCAGGGATGAGCAGTTCTTC	CASRPSGLARDEQFF
.	TRBJ1-4	once	TRBV19	TGTGCCAGTAGTATTACTGCAACTAATGAAAAACTGTTTTTT	CASSITATNEKLFF
.	TRBJ1-5	.	TRBV28	TGTGCCAGCAGTTCAGGGGAAGGTCAGCCCCAGCATTTT	CASSSGEGQPQHF
TRBD2	TRBJ2-7	.	TRBV5-4	TGTGCCAGCAGCTTGGCTAGCGGGGGCCTCGAGCAGTACTTC	CASSLASGGLEQYF
.	TRBJ1-1	.	TRBV30	TGTGCCTGGAGCGTCAGATGGGGCACTGAAGCTTTCTTT	CAWSVRWGTEAFF
.	TRBJ1-5	.	TRBV25-1	TGTGCCAGCAGTGAACTTGCGGGGCCCCAGCATTTT	CASSELAGPQHF
.	TRBJ2-1	.	TRBV30	TGTGCCTGGAGACACCCATGGACCATAGGGGGGGTACTTGGGCAGTTCTTC	CAWRHPWTIGGVLGQFF
.	TRBJ1-1	.	TRBV28	TGTGCCAGCCAAGAAGTGAACACTGAAGCTTTCTTT	CASQEVNTEAFF
TRBD2	TRBJ2-1	.	TRBV7-9	TGTGCCAGCAGCTCCATCCGTACTAGCGGGAGGAAATACGCGCAGTTCTTC	CASSSIRTSGRKYAQFF
.	TRBJ2-3	.	TRBV9	TGTGCCAGCAGCATCGGGCTGCTCGACGCCACAGATACGCAGTATTTT	CASSIGLLDATDTQYF
TRBD1	TRBJ2-4	.	TRBV5-4	TGTGCCAGCAGGGAGACAGGGGGTAACATTCAGTACTTC	CASRETGGNIQYF
.	TRBJ1-1	.	TRBV5-8	TGTGCCAGCAGCTTGTGGGGAGAGGATGAAGCTTTCTTT	CASSLWGEDEAFF
.	TRBJ2-3	.	TRBV15	TGTGCCACCAGCTCCGGTACGCAGTATTTT	CATSSGTQYF
.	TRBJ2-1	.	TRBV4-1	TGCGCCAGCAGCCAAGAGACCAGATCCTACAATGAGCAGTTCTTC	CASSQETRSYNEQFF
.	TRBJ2-3	.	TRBV27	TGTGCCAGCAGTTCTAGCCCAATGTACACAGATACGCAGTATTTT	CASSSSPMYTDTQYF
.	TRBJ1-1	.	TRBV11-3	TGTGCCAGCAGACCGGGGGCGAACACTGAAGCTTTCTTT	CASRPGANTEAFF
.	TRBJ1-2	.	TRBV11-3	TGTGCCAGCAGCTTACAGAGACTCTATGGCTACACCTTC	CASSLQRLYGYTF
.	TRBJ1-1	.	TRBV4-1	TGCGCCAGCAGCCAAGCTAGAACAGGGCCCTTGAACACTGAAGCTTTCTTT	CASSQARTGPLNTEAFF
.	TRBJ1-1	.	TRBV5-1	TGCGCCAGCAGCTTGGAAGGGGCGAACACTGAAGCTTTCTTT	CASSLEGANTEAFF
.	TRBJ2-3	once	TRBV5-1	TGCGCCAGCAGCTTGGCCCTCGCCCACACAGATACGCAGTATTTT	CASSLALAHTDTQYF
TRBD2	TRBJ2-1	.	TRBV2	TGTGCCAGCAGTGACTATGCGGGAGGGCCCAATGAGCAGTTCTTC	CASSDYAGGPNEQFF
TRBD1	TRBJ1-1	.	TRBV11-3	TGTGCCAGCAGCTCGAACAGGGGGACGGAGTCTGAAGCTTTCTTT	CASSSNRGTESEAFF
.	TRBJ2-1	.	TRBV5-5	TGTGCCAGCAGCTTGGCCCCGGGGAGGTTGGGCAACTCCTACAATGAGCAGTTCTTC	CASSLAPGRLGNSYNEQFF
.	TRBJ1-1	.	TRBV4-2	TGTGCCAGCAGCCCCGGGGGGTACACTGAAGCTTTCTTT	CASSPGGYTEAFF
.	TRBJ2-7	.	TRBV29-1	TGCAGCGTTGTTAAGTATGGTAGCGAGCAGTACTTC	CSVVKYGSEQYF
TRBD1	TRBJ1-2	.	TRBV30	TGTGCCTGGAGTGACAGGGGACAGGGCCTATATGGCTACACCTTC	CAWSDRGQGLYGYTF
.	TRBJ2-5	.	TRBV10-3	TGTGCCATCAGGGGGGCCGGGGACCACTACTTC	CAIRGAGDHYF
.	TRBJ1-3	.	TRBV28	TGTGCCAGCACCCTTGGACTCCGAGGCTCTGGAAACACCATATATTTT	CASTLGLRGSGNTIYF
.	TRBJ1-1	.	TRBV18	TGTGCCAGCTCACCTAAACAGGGTACTGAAGCTTTCTTT	CASSPKQGTEAFF
TRBD2	TRBJ2-1	.	TRBV5-1	TGCGCCAGCAGCTTTGGACGCCTAGCGGGATTGGATGAGCAGTTCTTC	CASSFGRLAGLDEQFF
.	TRBJ2-7	.	TRBV30	TGTGCCTGGAGTGTACTAGGGTTATACGAGCAGTACTTC	CAWSVLGLYEQYF
.	TRBJ1-2	.	TRBV7-9	TGTGCCAGCAGCTTATCCGGGGGTGACTATGGCTACACCTTC	CASSLSGGDYGYTF
TRBD1	TRBJ1-2	.	TRBV25-1	TGTGCCAGCAGTGAATTTGGGACAGGGGTTTATGGCTACACCTTC	CASSEFGTGVYGYTF
.	TRBJ2-7	.	TRBV5-6	TGTGCCAGCAGCTCGGGGCTCGAGCAGTACTTC	CASSSGLEQYF
.	TRBJ1-3	.	TRBV30	TGTGCCTGGACTAAACGCGGGGTCCTGGCTGGAAACACCATATATTTT	CAWTKRGVLAGNTIYF
.	TRBJ2-7	.	TRBV28	TGTGCCACCCTGGGACTGGCAATCGACGAGCAGTACTTC	CATLGLAIDEQYF
.	TRBJ2-6	.	TRBV9	TGTGTCACGGAAGGTTCCAACGTCCTGACTTTC	CVTEGSNVLTF
TRBD2	TRBJ2-1	.	TRBV7-8	TGTGCCAGCAGCGCCTGGCGGGGACTAGCGGACAATGAGCAGTTCTTC	CASSAWRGLADNEQFF
.	TRBJ1-1	.	TRBV4-1	TGCGCCAGCAGCCAAGTCCCAACCGGGACGGTGAACACTGAAGCTTTCTTT	CASSQVPTGTVNTEAFF
TRBD1	TRBJ1-5	.	TRBV4-3	TGCGCCAGCAGCCTGACAGGGTCCTTCAATCAGCCCCAGCATTTT	CASSLTGSFNQPQHF
.	TRBJ2-5	once	TRBV5-4	TGTGCCAGCAGCTTGGGCGGGGAGGTGAGAGAGACCCAGTACTTC	CASSLGGEVRETQYF
.	TRBJ1-2	.	TRBV19	TGTGCCAGTAGTATAGATCCTGCAGGTTGGAACTATGGCTACACCTTC	CASSIDPAGWNYGYTF
TRBD2	TRBJ2-3	.	TRBV9	TGTGCCAGCAGCCCGACAGGGGCTAGCGGGAGCTCAGATACGCAGTATTTT	CASSPTGASGSSDTQYF
.	TRBJ2-7	.	TRBV29-1	TGCAGCGTGAGGGGGACACTCACCTACGAGCAGTACTTC	CSVRGTLTYEQYF
.	TRBJ2-3	.	TRBV20-1	TGCAGTGAGGTATTCACAGATACGCAGTATTTT	CSEVFTDTQYF
TRBD2	TRBJ2-1	.	TRBV13	TGTGCCAGCAGCTTATATCAACGGACTAGCGGGATAACCTCCTACAATGAGCAGTTCTTC	CASSLYQRTSGITSYNEQFF
TRBD1	TRBJ2-5	.	TRBV27	TGTGCCAGCAGCAGAACCGGGACAGCCCAAGAGACCCAGTACTTC	CASSRTGTAQETQYF
.	TRBJ2-1	.	TRBV7-9	TGTGCCAGCAGCCCTAGCACTCGAGAAGATGAGCAGTTCTTC	CASSPSTREDEQFF
.	TRBJ2-1	.	TRBV10-1	TGCGCCAGCAGTCCAAATGAGCAGTTCTTC	CASSPNEQFF
.	TRBJ1-4	.	TRBV4-3	TGCGCCAGCAGCCAAGATCTGGGGAGCCCGAAAGGGGAAAAACTGTTTTTT	CASSQDLGSPKGEKLFF
.	TRBJ2-5	.	TRBV18	TGTGCCAGCTCACCCGCTGGAGGTAGTCGGGAGACCCAGTACTTC	CASSPAGGSRETQYF
.	TRBJ2-3	.	TRBV27	TGTGCCAGCAGTATCCGGACTCCCCGTGGTGATACGCAGTATTTT	CASSIRTPRGDTQYF